This is a list of T cell receptor beta chains from one sample in a study of blood T cell repertoires in COVID-19. The assay was immunoSEQ multiplex PCR, and TCRdb's table has in-frame clones only and misses some. In the table there are about 250,000 clones, 70% to 90% of which are singletons. Sequenced sample: peripheral blood. These TCRs come from a young man with active or convalescent COVID-19. Each CDR3 is given with its conserved first and last residue. The D gene is left open where the match is weak. Not all rows give a size; the values are once, few, many and, for expanded clones, a class.

d_gene	j_gene	len	abundance	v_gene	CDR3aa
TRBD2	TRBJ2-1	14	-	TRBV11-2	CASSPRTSGSEQFF
-	TRBJ1-5	18	-	TRBV11-3	CASSLRDGQSLSNQGQHF
-	TRBJ1-5	14	-	TRBV6-1	CASSEGQGSQPQHF
-	TRBJ1-1	15	-	TRBV6-1	CASSEVVAGNTEAFF
-	TRBJ2-7	18	-	TRBV5-4	CASSLFGSTSGSYYEQYF
TRBD1	TRBJ1-4	15	-	TRBV5-1	CASSSVTGVYEKLFF
TRBD1	TRBJ2-7	14	few	TRBV18	CASSSRQGAGEQYF
-	TRBJ2-5	14	once	TRBV10-3	CAISEVLAGETQYF
-	TRBJ1-6	16	-	TRBV4-1	CASSPRQPSYNSPLHF
-	TRBJ2-1	13	-	TRBV5-6	CASSLGGGGEQFF
-	TRBJ2-2	17	-	TRBV5-1	CASSLSGHLANTGELFF
TRBD1	TRBJ2-7	16	-	TRBV7-2	CASSVAPGQGTYEQYF
-	TRBJ1-5	16	-	TRBV18	CASSPSGGPSNQPQHF
TRBD1	TRBJ1-2	15	-	TRBV9	CASSGRGGTGSGYTF
TRBD1	TRBJ2-7	15	once	TRBV11-2	CASSLVRTGKHEQYF
-	TRBJ1-1	11	-	TRBV19	CASSLNTEAFF
TRBD2	TRBJ2-7	14	-	TRBV4-3	CASSPSGRANEQYF
TRBD1	TRBJ1-1	15	-	TRBV10-3	CAICPDRGRDTEAFF
-	TRBJ1-2	18	-	TRBV7-9	CASSLGARQGNFNYGYTF
-	TRBJ1-2	13	-	TRBV30	CACLSSSGSGYTF
-	TRBJ1-5	14	-	TRBV10-3	CATGQGISNQPQHF
-	TRBJ2-7	11	-	TRBV12-3/TRBV12-4	CASSPRLIQYF
TRBD2	TRBJ2-3	14	-	TRBV2	CASGLAGITDTQYF
TRBD2	TRBJ2-3	14	-	TRBV4-1	CASSQWEGADTQYF
TRBD2	TRBJ2-3	15	-	TRBV7-2	CASRKVSGGADTQYF
-	TRBJ2-7	15	-	TRBV6-2/TRBV6-3	CASSYSFPPLYEQYF
TRBD2	TRBJ2-5	16	-	TRBV11-2	CASTNRASGGEETQYF
TRBD2	TRBJ2-1	15	-	TRBV19	CASKWSLAGYNEQFF
-	TRBJ2-5	15	-	TRBV3-1/TRBV3-2	CASSQEELARETQYF
TRBD2	TRBJ2-5	16	-	TRBV7-9	CASSLALREGRETQYF
TRBD1	TRBJ1-1	15	-	TRBV24-1	CATSDPTQGDTEAFF
TRBD1	TRBJ2-1	16	once	TRBV11-3	CASSLGGRGPDNEQFF
-	TRBJ1-1	13	few	TRBV29-1	CSVDWGEATEAFF
-	TRBJ2-2	16	-	TRBV5-4	CASANIRGRSTGELFF
TRBD1	TRBJ1-3	16	-	TRBV6-5	CASSYTGGYSGNTIYF
TRBD2	TRBJ2-2	20	-	TRBV18	CASSPRGTSGSPANTGELFF
TRBD1	TRBJ1-1	15	-	TRBV28	CASSAWGQGGTEAFF
TRBD1	TRBJ1-1	16	-	TRBV5-1	CASSLEQGAAGTEAFF
-	TRBJ2-5	13	-	TRBV14	CASSQELGQTPYF
-	TRBJ2-1	15	once	TRBV6-2/TRBV6-3	CASSYAGSSYNEQFF
-	TRBJ2-2	13	once	TRBV28	CASSLAHAGELFF
TRBD1	TRBJ1-2	13	few	TRBV10-3	CATGDSPNYGYTF
-	TRBJ2-7	13	-	TRBV7-2	CASSQILMAEQYF
-	TRBJ2-1	15	-	TRBV5-5	CASSLNSGSYNEQFF
TRBD2	TRBJ2-2	16	-	TRBV7-7	CASSGGLAGGTGELFF
-	TRBJ1-1	12	-	TRBV28	CASSPSNTEAFF
TRBD2	TRBJ2-3	18	-	TRBV19	CASSSRLAGGAAEGTQYF
-	TRBJ1-1	15	-	TRBV6-5	CASSYKAGTNTEAFF
TRBD1	TRBJ2-2	15	-	TRBV9	CASSVEGGDTGELFF
TRBD1	TRBJ2-4	13	-	TRBV28	CASSPGQPNIQYF
TRBD1	TRBJ2-1	16	-	TRBV2	CASSTRTGAHRNEQFF
-	TRBJ1-2	21	-	TRBV19	CASSIDPEWGETRRTNYGYTF
TRBD1	TRBJ2-2	16	-	TRBV7-7	CASQPPDRENTGELFF